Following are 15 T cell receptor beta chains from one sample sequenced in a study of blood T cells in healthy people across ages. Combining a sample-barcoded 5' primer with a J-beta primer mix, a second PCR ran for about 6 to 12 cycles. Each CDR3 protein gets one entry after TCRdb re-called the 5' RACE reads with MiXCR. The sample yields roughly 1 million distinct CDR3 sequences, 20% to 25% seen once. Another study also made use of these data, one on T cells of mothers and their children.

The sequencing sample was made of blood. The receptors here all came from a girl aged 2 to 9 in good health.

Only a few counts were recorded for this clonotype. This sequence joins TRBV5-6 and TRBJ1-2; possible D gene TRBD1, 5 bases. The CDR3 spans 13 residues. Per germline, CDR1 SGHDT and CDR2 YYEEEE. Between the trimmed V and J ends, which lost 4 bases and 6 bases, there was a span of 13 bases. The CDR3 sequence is CASSPPGGDGYTF. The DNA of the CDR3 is TGTGCCAGCAGCCCCCCCGGAGGGGATGGCTACACCTTC.

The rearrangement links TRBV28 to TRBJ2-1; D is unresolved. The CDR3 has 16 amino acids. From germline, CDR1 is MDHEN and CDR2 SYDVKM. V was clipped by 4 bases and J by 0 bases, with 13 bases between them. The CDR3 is CASSSHSPSSYNEQFF. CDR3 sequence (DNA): TGTGCCAGCAGTTCACACTCGCCCAGCTCCTACAATGAGCAGTTCTTC.

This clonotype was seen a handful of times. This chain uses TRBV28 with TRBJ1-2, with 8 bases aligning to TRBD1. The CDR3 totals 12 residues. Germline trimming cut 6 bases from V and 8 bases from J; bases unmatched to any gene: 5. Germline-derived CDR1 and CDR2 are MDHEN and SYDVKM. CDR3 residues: CASSQRTGGYTF. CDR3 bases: TGTGCCAGCAGCCAACGGACAGGGGGCTACACCTTC.

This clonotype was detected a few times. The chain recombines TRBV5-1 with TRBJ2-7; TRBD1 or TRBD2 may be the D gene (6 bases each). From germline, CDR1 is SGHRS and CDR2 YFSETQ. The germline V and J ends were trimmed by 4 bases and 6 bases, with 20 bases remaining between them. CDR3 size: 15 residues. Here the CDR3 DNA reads TGCGCCAGCAGCCCCCGCAGCGGCGAGGGGGGCGAGCAGTACTTC. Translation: CASSPRSGEGGEQYF.

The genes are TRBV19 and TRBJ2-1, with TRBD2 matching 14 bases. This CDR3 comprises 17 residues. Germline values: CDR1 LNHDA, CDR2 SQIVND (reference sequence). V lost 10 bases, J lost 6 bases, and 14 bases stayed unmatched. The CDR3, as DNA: TGTGCCACCCTCGTTCCGGAGGGGACTAGCGGGAGCAATGAGCAGTTCTTC. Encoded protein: CATLVPEGTSGSNEQFF.

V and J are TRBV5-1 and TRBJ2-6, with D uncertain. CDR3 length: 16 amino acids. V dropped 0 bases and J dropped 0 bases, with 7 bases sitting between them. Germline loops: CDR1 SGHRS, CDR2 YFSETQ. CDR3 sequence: CASSLAALSGANVLTF. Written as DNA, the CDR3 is TGCGCCAGCAGCTTGGCTGCACTCTCTGGGGCCAACGTCCTGACTTTC.

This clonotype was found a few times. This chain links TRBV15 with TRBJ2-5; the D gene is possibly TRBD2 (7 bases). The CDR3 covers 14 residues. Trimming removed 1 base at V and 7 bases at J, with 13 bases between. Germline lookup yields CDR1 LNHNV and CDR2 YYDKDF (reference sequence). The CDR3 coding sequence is TGTGCCACCAGCAGAGTTGGAGGGGGGGCGACCCAGTACTTC. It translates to CATSRVGGGATQYF.

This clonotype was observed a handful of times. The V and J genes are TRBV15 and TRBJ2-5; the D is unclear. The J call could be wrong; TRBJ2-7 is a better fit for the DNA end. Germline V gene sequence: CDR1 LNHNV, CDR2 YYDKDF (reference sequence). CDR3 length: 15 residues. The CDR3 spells CATSRLPTVSYEQYF. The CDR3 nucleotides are TGTGCCACCAGCAGATTGCCAACGGTGTCCTACGAGCAGTACTTC.

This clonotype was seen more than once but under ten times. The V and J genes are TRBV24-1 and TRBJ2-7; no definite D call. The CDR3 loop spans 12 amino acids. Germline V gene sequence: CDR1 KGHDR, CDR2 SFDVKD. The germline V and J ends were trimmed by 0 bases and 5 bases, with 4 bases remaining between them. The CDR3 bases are TGTGCCACCAGTGATTTGGGCCACGAGCAGTACTTC. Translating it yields CATSDLGHEQYF.

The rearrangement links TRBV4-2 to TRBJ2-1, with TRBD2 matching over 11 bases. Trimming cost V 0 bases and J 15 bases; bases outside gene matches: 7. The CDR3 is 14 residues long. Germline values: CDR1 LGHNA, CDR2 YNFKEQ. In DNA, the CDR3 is TGTGCCAGCAGCCAAGAGGTAGCGGGGGGGCTTGTGTTCTTC. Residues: CASSQEVAGGLVFF.

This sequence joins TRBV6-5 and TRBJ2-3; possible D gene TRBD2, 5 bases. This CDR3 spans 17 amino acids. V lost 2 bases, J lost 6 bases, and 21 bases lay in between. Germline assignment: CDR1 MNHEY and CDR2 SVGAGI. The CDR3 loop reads CASSYLPGLGSLDTQYF. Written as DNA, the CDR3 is TGTGCCAGCAGTTACCTCCCCGGGTTGGGGAGTTTGGATACGCAGTATTTT.

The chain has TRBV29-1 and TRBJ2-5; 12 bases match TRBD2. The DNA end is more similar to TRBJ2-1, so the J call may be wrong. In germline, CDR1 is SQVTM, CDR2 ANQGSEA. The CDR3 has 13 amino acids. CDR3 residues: CSVASGGAREQFF. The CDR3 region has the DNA TGCAGCGTCGCTAGCGGGGGGGCCCGGGAGCAGTTCTTC.

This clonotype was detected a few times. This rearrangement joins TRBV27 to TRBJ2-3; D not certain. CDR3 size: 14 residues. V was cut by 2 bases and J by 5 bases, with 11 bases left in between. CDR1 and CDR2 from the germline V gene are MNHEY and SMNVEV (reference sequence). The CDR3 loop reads CASSLGQPGDTQYF. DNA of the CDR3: TGTGCCAGCAGTTTAGGGCAGCCTGGAGATACGCAGTATTTT.

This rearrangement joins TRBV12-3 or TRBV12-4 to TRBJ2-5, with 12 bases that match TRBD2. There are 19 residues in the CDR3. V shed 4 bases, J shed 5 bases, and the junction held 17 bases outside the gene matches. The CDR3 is CASSSTSGRMGAEGETQYF. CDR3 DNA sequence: TGTGCCAGCAGTTCCACTAGCGGGAGGATGGGTGCTGAAGGGGAGACCCAGTACTTC.

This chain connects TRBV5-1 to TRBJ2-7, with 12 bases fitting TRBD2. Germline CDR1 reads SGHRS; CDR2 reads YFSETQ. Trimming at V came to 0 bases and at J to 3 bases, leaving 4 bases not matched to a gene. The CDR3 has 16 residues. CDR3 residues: CASSLVLAGGNYEQYF. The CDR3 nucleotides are TGCGCCAGCAGCTTGGTACTAGCGGGAGGAAACTACGAGCAGTACTTC.